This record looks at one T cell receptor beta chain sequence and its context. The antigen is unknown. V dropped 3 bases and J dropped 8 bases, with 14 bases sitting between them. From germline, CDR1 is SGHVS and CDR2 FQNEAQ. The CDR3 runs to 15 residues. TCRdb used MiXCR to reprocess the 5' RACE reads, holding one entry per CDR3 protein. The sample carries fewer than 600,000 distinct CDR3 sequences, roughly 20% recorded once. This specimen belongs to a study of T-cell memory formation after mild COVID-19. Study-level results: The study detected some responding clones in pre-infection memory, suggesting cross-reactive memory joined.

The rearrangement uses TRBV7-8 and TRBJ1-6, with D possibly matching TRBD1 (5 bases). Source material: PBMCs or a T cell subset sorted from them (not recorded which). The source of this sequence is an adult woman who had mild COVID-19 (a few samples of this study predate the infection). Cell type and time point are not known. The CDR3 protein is CASSFAGTVYSPLHF. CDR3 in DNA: TGTGCCAGCAGCTTCGCAGGGACGGTCTATTCACCCCTCCACTTT.